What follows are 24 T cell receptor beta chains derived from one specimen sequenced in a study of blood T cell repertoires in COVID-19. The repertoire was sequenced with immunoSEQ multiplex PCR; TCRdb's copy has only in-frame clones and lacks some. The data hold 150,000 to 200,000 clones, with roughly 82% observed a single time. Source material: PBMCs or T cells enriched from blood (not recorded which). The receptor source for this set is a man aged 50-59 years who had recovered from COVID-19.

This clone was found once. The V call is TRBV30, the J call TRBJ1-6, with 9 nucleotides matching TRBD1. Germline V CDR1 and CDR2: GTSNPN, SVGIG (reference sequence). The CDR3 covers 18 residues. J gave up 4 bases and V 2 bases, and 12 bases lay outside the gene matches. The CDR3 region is CAWSPTGTGLTYNSPLHF. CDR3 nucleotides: TGTGCCTGGAGTCCTACCGGGACAGGGCTCACTTATAATTCACCCCTCCACTTT.

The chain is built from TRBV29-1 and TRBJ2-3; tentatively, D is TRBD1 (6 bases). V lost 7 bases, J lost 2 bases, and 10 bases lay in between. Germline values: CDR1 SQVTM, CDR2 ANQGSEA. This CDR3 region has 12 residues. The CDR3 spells CSAQGPTDTQYF. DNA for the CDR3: TGCAGCGCACAGGGACCCACAGATACGCAGTATTTT.

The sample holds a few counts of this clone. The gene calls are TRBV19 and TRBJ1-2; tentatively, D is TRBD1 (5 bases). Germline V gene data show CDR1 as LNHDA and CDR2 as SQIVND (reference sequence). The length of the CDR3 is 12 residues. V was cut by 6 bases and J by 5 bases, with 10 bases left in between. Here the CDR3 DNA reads TGTGCCAGTAGCGGGGGTCAATATGGCTACACCTTC. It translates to CASSGGQYGYTF.

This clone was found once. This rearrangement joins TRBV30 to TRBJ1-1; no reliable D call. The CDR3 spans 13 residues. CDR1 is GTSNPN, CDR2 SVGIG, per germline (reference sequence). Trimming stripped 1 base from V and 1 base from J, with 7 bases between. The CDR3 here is CAWSDRSNTEAFF. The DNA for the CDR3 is TGTGCCTGGAGTGACCGGTCGAACACTGAAGCTTTCTTT.

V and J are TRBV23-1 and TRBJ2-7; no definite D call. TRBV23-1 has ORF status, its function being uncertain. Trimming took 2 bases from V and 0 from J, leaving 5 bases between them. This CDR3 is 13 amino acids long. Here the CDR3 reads CASSQPGSYEQYF. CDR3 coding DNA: TGCGCCAGCAGTCAACCGGGCTCCTACGAGCAGTACTTC.

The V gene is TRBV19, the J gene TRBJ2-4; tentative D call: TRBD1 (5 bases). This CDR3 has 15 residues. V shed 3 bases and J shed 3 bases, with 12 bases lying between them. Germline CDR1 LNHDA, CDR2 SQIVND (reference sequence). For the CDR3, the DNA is TGTGCCAGTAGTATCGCAGGGTTCGACAAAAACATTCAGTACTTC. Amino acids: CASSIAGFDKNIQYF.

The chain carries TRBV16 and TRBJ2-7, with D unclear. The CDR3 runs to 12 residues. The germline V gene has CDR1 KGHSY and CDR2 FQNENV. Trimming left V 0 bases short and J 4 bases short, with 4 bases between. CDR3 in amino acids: CASSQSGYEQYF. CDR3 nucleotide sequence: TGTGCCAGCAGCCAATCCGGGTACGAGCAGTACTTC.

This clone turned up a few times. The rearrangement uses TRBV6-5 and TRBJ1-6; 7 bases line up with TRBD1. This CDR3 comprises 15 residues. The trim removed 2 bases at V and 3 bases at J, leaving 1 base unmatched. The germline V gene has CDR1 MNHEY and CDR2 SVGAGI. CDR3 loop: CASSYGTVYNSPLHF. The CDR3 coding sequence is TGTGCCAGCAGTTACGGGACAGTCTATAATTCACCCCTCCACTTT.

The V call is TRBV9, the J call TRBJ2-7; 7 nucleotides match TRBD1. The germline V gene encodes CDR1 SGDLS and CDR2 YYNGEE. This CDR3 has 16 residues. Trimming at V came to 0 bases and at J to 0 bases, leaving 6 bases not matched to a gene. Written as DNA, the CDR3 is TGTGCCAGCAGCGTAGGAGGGACAGTAAACTCCTACGAGCAGTACTTC. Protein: CASSVGGTVNSYEQYF. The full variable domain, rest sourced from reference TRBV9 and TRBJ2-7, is DSGVTQTPKHLITATGQRVTLRCSPRSGDLSVYWYQQSLDQGLQFLIQYYNGEERAKGNILERFSAQQFPDLHSELNLSSLELGDSALYFCASSVGGTVNSYEQYFGPGTRLTVT.

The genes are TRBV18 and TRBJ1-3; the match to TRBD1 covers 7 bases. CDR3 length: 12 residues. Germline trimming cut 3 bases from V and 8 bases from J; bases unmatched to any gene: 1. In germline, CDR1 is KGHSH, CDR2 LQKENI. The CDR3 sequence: CASSPTGDTIYF. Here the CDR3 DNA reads TGTGCCAGCTCACCCACAGGGGACACCATATATTTT.

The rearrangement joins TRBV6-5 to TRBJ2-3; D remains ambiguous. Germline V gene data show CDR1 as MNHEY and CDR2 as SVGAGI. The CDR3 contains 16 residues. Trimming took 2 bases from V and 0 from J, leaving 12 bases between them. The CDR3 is CASSYLNTPSTDTQYF. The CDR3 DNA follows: TGTGCCAGCAGTTACCTTAATACACCTAGCACAGATACGCAGTATTTT.

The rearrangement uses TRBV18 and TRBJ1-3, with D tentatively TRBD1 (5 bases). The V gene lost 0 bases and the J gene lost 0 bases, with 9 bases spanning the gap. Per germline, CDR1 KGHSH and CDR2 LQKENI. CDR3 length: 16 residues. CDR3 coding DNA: TGTGCCAGCTCACCACCGGGGCTGTACTCTGGAAACACCATATATTTT. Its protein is CASSPPGLYSGNTIYF. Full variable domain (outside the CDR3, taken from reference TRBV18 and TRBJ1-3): NAGVMQNPRHLVRRRGQEARLRCSPMKGHSHVYWYRQLPEEGLKFMVYLQKENIIDESGMPKERFSAEFPKEGPSILRIQQVVRGDSAAYFCASSPPGLYSGNTIYFGEGSWLTVV.

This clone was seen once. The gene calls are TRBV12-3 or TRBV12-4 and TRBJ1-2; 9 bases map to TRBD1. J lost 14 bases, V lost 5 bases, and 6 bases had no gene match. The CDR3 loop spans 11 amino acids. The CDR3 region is CASSPGTGKTF. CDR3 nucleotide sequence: TGTGCCAGCAGTCCCGGGACAGGGAAAACCTTC.

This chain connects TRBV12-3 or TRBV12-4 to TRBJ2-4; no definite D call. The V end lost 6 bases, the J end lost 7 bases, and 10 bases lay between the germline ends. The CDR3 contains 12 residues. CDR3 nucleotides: TGTGCCAGCAGGGAGACTCCCAACATTCAGTACTTC. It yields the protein CASRETPNIQYF.

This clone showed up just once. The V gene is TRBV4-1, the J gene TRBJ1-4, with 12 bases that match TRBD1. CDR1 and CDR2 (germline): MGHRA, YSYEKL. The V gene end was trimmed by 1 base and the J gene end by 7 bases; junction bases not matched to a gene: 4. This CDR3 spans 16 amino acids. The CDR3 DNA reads TGCGCCAGCAGCCAAGGGGACAGGGGGCTGGCTGAAAAACTGTTTTTT. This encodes CASSQGDRGLAEKLFF.

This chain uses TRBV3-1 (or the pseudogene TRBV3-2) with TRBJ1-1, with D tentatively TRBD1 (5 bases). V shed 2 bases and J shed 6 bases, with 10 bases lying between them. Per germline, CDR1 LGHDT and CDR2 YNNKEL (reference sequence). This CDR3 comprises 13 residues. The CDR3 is CASSQRPGSEAFF. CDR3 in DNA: TGTGCCAGCAGCCAAAGGCCAGGGTCTGAAGCTTTCTTT.

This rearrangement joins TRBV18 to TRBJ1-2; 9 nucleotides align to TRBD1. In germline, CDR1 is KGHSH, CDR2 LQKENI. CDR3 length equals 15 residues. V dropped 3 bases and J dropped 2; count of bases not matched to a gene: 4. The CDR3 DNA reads TGTGCCAGCTCACCTGCGGGACAGGGCAACTATGGCTACACCTTC. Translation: CASSPAGQGNYGYTF.

In DNA form, the CDR3 reads TGTGCCAGCAGCCCAGGGGGGACGTCCCGGATGTCTTACAATGAGCAGTTCTTC. This sequence encodes CASSPGGTSRMSYNEQFF. The chain joins TRBV9 to TRBJ2-1; D is perhaps TRBD1 (7 bases). In germline, CDR1 is SGDLS, CDR2 YYNGEE. This CDR3 has 18 residues. V was cut by 4 bases and J by 4 bases, with 24 bases left in between.

CDR3: CASAGGRSTYGYTF. CDR3 nucleotide sequence: TGTGCCAGCGCTGGGGGGAGAAGCACCTATGGCTACACCTTC. V usage is TRBV19 and J usage is TRBJ1-2; D possibly corresponds to TRBD1 (5 bases). CDR3 length: 14 amino acids. V lost 9 bases and J lost 4, with 18 bases in between. Germline-derived CDR1 and CDR2 are LNHDA and SQIVND (reference sequence).

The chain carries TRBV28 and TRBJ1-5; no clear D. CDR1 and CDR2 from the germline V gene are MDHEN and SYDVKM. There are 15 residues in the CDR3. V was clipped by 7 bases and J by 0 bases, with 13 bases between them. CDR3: CASTPAGFSNQPQHF. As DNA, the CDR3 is TGTGCCAGCACCCCGGCCGGGTTTAGCAATCAGCCCCAGCATTTT.

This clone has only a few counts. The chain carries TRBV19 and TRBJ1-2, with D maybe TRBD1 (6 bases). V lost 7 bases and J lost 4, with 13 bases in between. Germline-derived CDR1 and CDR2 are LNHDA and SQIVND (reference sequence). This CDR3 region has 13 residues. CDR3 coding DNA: TGTGCCAGTACCCGGACAGTCTTCTATGGCTACACCTTC. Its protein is CASTRTVFYGYTF.

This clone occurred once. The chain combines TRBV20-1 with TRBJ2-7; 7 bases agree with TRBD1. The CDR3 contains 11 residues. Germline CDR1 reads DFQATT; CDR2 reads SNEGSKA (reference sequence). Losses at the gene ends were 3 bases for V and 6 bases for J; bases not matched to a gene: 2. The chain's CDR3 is CSASRGSEQYF. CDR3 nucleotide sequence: TGCAGTGCTAGCAGGGGGTCCGAGCAGTACTTC.

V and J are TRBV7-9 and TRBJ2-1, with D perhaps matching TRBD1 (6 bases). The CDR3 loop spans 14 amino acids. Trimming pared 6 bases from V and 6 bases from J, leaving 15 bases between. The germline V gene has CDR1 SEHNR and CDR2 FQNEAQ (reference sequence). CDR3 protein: CASSSGPGANEQFF. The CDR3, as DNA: TGTGCCAGCAGTTCAGGACCAGGGGCCAATGAGCAGTTCTTC.

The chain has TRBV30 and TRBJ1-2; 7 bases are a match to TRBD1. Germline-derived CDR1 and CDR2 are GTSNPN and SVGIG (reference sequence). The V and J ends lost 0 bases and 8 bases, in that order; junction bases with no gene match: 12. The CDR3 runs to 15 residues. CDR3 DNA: TGTGCCTGGAGTGTCAGTATTCAGGGGGGCAAGGGCTACACCTTC. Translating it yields CAWSVSIQGGKGYTF. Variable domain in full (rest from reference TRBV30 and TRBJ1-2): SQTIHQWPATLVQPVGSPLSLECTVEGTSNPNLYWYRQAAGRGLQLLFYSVGIGQISSEVPQNLSASRPQDRQFILSSKKLLLSDSGFYLCAWSVSIQGGKGYTFGSGTRLTVV.